This TCR beta chain appears in the sequencing data of a study of lymphopenia after photon versus proton radiotherapy. Overall study findings and caveats: In patients who died, overall survival fell as post-nadir TCR diversity dropped more.

The germline gives CDR1 SNHLY, CDR2 FYNNEI. CDR3 length: 14 residues. V was clipped by 7 bases and J by 6 bases; unmatched bases: 3. Details on this clone: Antigen unknown.

Clones were sequenced by immunoSEQ multiplex PCR, and TCRdb holds only the in-frame ones, with some missing. This table holds approximately 160,000 clones, about 85% found once. Sequencing used peripheral blood, obtained from a patient treated with photon-based radiotherapy. The origin of this receptor is a man in his fifties or sixties with gastric cancer. The rearrangement uses TRBV2 and TRBJ2-2; 12 bases map to TRBD1. The CDR3 spells CASKGTGGPGELFF. For the CDR3, the DNA is TGTGCCAGCAAAGGGACAGGGGGCCCCGGGGAGCTGTTTTTT.